This T cell receptor (beta chain) was identified during a study of cytomegalovirus exposure and HLA in healthy donors. Study as a whole: It was reported in a later analysis that the same platform had been used for the roughly 110 validation repertoires as for the 550 to 750 first-cohort repertoires.

The V gene lost 0 bases and the J gene lost 4 bases, with 13 bases spanning the gap. CDR3 size: 15 residues. The germline V gene has CDR1 SGHTA and CDR2 FQGNSA. This clone was seen a few times. Its antigen is unknown. Clones were read by immunoSEQ multiplex PCR, and TCRdb kept only the in-frame ones, dropping some. The sample gives more than 45,000 clones, 90% to 95% of which show up once; about 2.2% is in the top ten. General study results and limits: The dataset shows that most TCR sequences were rare, while some public TCRs occurred in many donors. Using the classifier, cytomegalovirus status was reportedly diagnosed with high specificity and sensitivity.

Sample: PBMCs. The TCR originated in a woman under 40 in good health and CMV-seronegative. This chain uses TRBV7-2 with TRBJ2-7; D is possibly TRBD2 (6 bases). The CDR3 coding sequence is TGTGCCAGCAGCTTAGCGGAGGGAGAGGGGTACGAGCAGTACTTC. This gives the protein CASSLAEGEGYEQYF.